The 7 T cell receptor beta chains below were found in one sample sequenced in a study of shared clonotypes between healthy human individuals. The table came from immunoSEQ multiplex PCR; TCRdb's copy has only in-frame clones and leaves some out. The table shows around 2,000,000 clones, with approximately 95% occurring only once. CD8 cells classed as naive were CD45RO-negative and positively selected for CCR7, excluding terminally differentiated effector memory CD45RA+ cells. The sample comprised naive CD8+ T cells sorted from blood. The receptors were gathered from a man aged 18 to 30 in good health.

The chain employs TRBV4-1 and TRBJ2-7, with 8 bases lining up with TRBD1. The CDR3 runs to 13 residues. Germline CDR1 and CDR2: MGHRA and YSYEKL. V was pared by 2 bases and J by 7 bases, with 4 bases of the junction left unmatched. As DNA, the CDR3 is TGCGCCAGCAGCCAACCAGGGGGCGGAGAGCAGTACTTC. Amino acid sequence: CASSQPGGGEQYF.

CDR3: CASSLGLGGSSYNSPLHF. CDR3 DNA sequence: TGTGCCAGCAGCTTAGGTTTGGGGGGGAGCTCCTATAATTCACCCCTCCACTTT. The chain is built from TRBV7-8 and TRBJ1-6; weak D call: TRBD1 (5 bases). CDR1 and CDR2 (germline): SGHVS, FQNEAQ. This CDR3 region has 18 residues. The V end lost 1 base, the J end lost 0 bases, and 13 bases lay between the germline ends.

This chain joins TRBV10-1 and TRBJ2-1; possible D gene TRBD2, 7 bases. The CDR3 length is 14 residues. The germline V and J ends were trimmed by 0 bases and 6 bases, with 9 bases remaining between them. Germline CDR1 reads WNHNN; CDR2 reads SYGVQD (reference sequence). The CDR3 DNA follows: TGCGCCAGCAGTGAGTCCGGGGGGCTCAATGAGCAGTTCTTC. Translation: CASSESGGLNEQFF.

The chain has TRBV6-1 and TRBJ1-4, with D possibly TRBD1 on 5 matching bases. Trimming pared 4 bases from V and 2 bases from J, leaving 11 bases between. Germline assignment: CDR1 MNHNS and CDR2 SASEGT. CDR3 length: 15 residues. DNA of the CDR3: TGTGCCAGCAGTGCAGGGTTTCCTACTAATGAAAAACTGTTTTTT. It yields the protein CASSAGFPTNEKLFF.

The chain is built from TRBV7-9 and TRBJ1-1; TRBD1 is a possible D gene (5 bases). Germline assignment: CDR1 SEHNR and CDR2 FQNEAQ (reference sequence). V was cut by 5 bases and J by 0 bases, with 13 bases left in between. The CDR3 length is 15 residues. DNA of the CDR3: TGTGCCAGCAGCATGGACATACCTATGAACACTGAAGCTTTCTTT. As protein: CASSMDIPMNTEAFF.

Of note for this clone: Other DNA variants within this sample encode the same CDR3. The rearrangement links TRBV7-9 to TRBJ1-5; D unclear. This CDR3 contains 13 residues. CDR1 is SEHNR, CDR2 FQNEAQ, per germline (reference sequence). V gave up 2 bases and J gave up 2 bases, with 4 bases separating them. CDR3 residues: CASSLSGNQPQHF. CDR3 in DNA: TGTGCCAGCAGCTTATCCGGCAATCAGCCCCAGCATTTT.

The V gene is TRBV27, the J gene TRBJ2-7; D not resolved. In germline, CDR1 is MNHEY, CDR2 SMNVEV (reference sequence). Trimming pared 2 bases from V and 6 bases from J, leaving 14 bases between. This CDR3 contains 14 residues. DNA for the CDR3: TGTGCCAGCAGTTTAGTTCTGGGCTCCCTCGAGCAGTACTTC. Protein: CASSLVLGSLEQYF.